The entry that follows covers one T cell receptor beta chain sequence. The record originates from a study of blood T cell repertoires in COVID-19. As for the study in general: Samples taken during acute and convalescent COVID-19 were collected in the United States, Italy and Spain. PBMCs, B-cell-depleted T cells, or T cells provided the cDNA or gDNA that made up the material.

This CDR3 spans 13 amino acids. V was pared by 4 bases and J by 3 bases, with 10 bases between. The germline V gene has CDR1 SGHRS and CDR2 YFSETQ. Repertoires were generated with immunoSEQ multiplex PCR, while TCRdb's copy carries only in-frame clones and drops some. The sample contains around 300,000 clones, approximately 88% of which appear only once. Specimen: peripheral blood. The rearrangement joins TRBV5-1 to TRBJ1-1; D is perhaps TRBD1 (5 bases). This TCR came from a man in his forties or fifties with acute or convalescent COVID-19. CDR3 protein: CASSGGTYTEAFF. CDR3 DNA sequence: TGCGCCAGCAGCGGGGGGACCTACACTGAAGCTTTCTTT.